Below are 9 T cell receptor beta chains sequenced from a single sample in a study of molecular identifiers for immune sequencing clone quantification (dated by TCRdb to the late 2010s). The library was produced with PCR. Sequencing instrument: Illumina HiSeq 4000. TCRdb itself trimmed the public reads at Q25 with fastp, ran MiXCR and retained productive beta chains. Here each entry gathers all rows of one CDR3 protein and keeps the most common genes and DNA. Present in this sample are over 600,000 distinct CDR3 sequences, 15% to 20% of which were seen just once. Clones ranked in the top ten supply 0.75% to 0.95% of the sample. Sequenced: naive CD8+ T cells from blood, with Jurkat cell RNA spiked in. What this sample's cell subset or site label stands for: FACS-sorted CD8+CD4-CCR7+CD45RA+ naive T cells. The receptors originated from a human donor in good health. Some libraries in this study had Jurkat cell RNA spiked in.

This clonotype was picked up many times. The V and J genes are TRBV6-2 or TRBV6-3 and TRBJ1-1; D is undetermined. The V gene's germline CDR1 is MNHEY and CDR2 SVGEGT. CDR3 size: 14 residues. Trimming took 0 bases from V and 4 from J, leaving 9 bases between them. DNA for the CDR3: TGTGCCAGCAGTTACTCGATCAGGTCCACTGAAGCTTTCTTT. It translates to CASSYSIRSTEAFF.

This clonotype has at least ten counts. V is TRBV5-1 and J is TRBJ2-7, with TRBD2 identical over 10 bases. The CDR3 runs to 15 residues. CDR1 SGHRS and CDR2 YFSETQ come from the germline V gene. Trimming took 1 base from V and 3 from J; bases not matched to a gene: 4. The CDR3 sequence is CASSLSSSGSYEQYF. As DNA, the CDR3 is TGCGCCAGCAGCTTGTCTTCTAGCGGGAGCTACGAGCAGTACTTC.

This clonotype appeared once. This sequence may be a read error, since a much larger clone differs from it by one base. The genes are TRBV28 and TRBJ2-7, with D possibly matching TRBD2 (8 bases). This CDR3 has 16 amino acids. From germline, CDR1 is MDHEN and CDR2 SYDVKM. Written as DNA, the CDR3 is TGTGCCAGCGGTTTACCGGGAGGGGGCAGCTCCTACGAGCAGTACTTC. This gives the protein CASGLPGGGSSYEQYF.

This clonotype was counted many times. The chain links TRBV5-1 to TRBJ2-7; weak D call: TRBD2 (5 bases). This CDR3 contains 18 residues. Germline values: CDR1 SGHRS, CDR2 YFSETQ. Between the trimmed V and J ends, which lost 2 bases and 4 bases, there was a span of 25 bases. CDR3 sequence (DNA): TGCGCCAGCAGCTTCCAGGTGGGAGCCAGAAGTTTACTTTACGAGCAGTACTTC. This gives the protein CASSFQVGARSLLYEQYF. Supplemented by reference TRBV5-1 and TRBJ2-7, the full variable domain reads KAGVTQTPRYLIKTRGQQVTLSCSPISGHRSVSWYQQTPGQGLQFLFEYFSETQRNKGNFPGRFSGRQFSNSRSEMNVSTLELGDSALYLCASSFQVGARSLLYEQYFGPGTRLTVT.

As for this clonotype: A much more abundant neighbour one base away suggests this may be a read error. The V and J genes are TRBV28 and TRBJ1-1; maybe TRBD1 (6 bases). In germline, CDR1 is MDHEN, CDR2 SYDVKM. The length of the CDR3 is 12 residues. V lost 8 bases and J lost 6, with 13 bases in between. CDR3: CASRDGQSEAFF. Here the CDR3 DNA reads TGTGCCAGCCGCGACGGACAGTCTGAAGCTTTCTTT.

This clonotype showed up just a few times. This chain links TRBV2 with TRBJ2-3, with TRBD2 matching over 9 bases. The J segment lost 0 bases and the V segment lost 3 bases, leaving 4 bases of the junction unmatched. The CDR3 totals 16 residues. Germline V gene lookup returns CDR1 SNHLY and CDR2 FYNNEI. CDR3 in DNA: TGTGCCAGCAGTGATCAGCGGGGGGCTAGCACAGATACGCAGTATTTT. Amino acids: CASSDQRGASTDTQYF.

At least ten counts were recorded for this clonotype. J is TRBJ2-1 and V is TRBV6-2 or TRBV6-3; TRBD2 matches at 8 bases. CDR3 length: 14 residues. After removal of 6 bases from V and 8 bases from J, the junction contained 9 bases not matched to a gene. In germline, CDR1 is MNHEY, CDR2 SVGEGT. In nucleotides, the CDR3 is TGTGCCAGCAGCTGGTTAGCGGGACTCGATGAGCAGTTCTTC. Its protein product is CASSWLAGLDEQFF.

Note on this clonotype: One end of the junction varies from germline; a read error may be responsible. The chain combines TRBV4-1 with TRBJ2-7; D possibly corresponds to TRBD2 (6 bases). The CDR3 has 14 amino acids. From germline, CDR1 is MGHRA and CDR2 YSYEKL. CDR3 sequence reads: CASSQVRGGYERYF. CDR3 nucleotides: TGCGCCAGCAGCCAAGTGAGGGGAGGCTACGAGCGGTACTTC.

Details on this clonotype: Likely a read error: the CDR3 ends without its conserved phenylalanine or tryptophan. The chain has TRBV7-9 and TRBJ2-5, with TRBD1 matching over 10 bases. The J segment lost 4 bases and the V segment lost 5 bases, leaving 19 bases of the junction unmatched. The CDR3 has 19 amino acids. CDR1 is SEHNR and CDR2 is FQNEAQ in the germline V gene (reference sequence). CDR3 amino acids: CASSMAGTGDVSSRETQYY. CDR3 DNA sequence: TGTGCCAGCAGCATGGCCGGGACAGGGGATGTATCGAGTCGAGAGACCCAGTACTAC.